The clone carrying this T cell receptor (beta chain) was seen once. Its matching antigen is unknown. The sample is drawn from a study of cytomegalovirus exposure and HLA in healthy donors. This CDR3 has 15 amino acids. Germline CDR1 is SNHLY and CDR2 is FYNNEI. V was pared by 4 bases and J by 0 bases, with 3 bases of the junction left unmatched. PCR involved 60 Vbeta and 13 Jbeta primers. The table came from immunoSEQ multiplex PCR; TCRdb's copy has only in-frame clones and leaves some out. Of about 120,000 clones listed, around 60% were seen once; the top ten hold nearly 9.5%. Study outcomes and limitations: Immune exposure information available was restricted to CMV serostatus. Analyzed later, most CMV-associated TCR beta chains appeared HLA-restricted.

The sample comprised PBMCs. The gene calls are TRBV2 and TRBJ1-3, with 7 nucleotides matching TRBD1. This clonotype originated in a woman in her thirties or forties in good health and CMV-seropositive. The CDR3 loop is CASSVTGPSGNTIYF. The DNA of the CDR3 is TGTGCCAGCAGTGTGACAGGGCCCTCTGGAAACACCATATATTTT.